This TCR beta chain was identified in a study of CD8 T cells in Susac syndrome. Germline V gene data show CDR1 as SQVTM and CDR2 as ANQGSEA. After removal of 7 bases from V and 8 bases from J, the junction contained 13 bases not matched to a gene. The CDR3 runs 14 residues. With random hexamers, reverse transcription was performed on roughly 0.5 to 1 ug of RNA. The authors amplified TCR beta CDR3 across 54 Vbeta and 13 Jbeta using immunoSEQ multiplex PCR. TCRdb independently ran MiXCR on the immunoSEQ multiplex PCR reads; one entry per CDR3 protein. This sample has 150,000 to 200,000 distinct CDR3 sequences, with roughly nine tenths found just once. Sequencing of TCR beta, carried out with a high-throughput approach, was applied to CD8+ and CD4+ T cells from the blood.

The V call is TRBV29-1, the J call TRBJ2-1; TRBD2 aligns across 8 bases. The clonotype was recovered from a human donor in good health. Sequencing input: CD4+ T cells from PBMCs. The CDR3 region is CSATGTRGGDEQFF. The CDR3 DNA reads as TGCAGCGCCACCGGGACTAGGGGGGGGGATGAGCAGTTCTTC.